This entry is about one TCR beta chain. The entry originates in a study of response to subunit inactivated influenza vaccine. The germline gives CDR1 SQVTM, CDR2 ANQGSEA. Trimming removed 3 bases from V and 2 bases from J; junction bases left unmatched: 6. There are 15 residues in the CDR3. TCRdb re-analysed the RT-PCR reads in MiXCR, keeping a single row per CDR3 protein. Here the sample spans roughly 500,000 distinct CDR3 sequences, 20% to 25% being singletons. These records were also assigned to another study, of T cells expressing NK-cell markers. That investigation notes: cDNA encoding TCR beta was synthesized via 5'RACE template switching incorporating UMIs.

The chain joins TRBV29-1 to TRBJ2-1; 8 nucleotides match TRBD1. The input for sequencing was CD4+ T cells sorted from PBMCs, taken less than 13 days after vaccination. This clonotype originated in a man between 45 and 60 years old who received an inactivated influenza vaccine. The CDR3, as DNA: TGCAGCGTTGATGACCGGACAGGGACCTACAATGAGCAGTTCTTC. It codes for CSVDDRTGTYNEQFF.